This T cell receptor beta chain comes out of a study of blood T cells in healthy people across ages. Study results and caveats: TCR beta diversity, measured per million T cells, fell in a roughly linear way with age.

Of note for this clonotype: Antigen: not known.

Primed by a sample-barcoded 5' primer and a J-beta primer mix, a second PCR proceeded for 7 to 11 cycles. Each CDR3 protein gets one entry after TCRdb re-called the 5' RACE reads with MiXCR. The profile shows over a million distinct CDR3 sequences, approximately 59% of them singletons. V shed 5 bases and J 4 bases; nucleotides not matched to a gene: 8. This CDR3 contains 16 residues. CDR1 is ENHRY and CDR2 is SYGVKD in the germline V gene. The chain carries TRBV10-3 and TRBJ2-7; 13 nucleotides agree with TRBD2. The sequence was obtained from a man aged 18 to 35 in good health. Input material: blood. This CDR3 is CAISNTSGGGKYEQYF. For the CDR3, the DNA is TGTGCCATCAGTAATACTAGCGGGGGGGGCAAGTACGAGCAGTACTTC.